The 12 T cell receptor beta chains in this list originate from one sample, sequenced in a study of blood T cell repertoires in COVID-19. The data were produced by immunoSEQ multiplex PCR, yet TCRdb's version contains in-frame clones alone and is incomplete. The data show about 270,000 clones, 82% seen once. The sample was peripheral blood. The receptors originated from a woman aged 18-30 years with acute or convalescent COVID-19.

V and J are TRBV28 and TRBJ1-2; D not resolved. CDR3 length: 15 residues. Per the germline V gene, CDR1 is MDHEN and CDR2 is SYDVKM. With 2 bases removed from V and 2 bases from J, the gap between germline ends came to 12 bases. The CDR3 DNA follows: TGTGCCAGCAGTTTAGGGTTAGGCGGAAACTATGGCTACACCTTC. Amino acids: CASSLGLGGNYGYTF.

This sequence joins TRBV5-8 and TRBJ1-3, with 8 bases matching TRBD1. Trimming cost V 4 bases and J 0 bases; bases outside gene matches: 15. The CDR3 sequence is 19 residues long. Germline values: CDR1 SGHTS, CDR2 YDEGEE. The CDR3: CASSPVRQGFFLSGNTIYF. In DNA form, the CDR3 reads TGTGCCAGCAGCCCCGTACGACAGGGGTTCTTCCTCTCTGGAAACACCATATATTTT.

This clone was detected a few times. The chain joins TRBV25-1 to TRBJ1-2, with a weak D call TRBD1 (5 bases). The CDR3 has 13 amino acids. Germline V gene lookup returns CDR1 MGHDK and CDR2 SYGVNS. V was trimmed by 3 bases and J by 5 bases, leaving 10 bases between them. CDR3 DNA sequence: TGTGCCAGCAGTGAGGGCAGGGCTTATGGCTACACCTTC. The encoded protein is CASSEGRAYGYTF.

The chain links TRBV28 to TRBJ2-1, with 12 bases that match TRBD2. The germline V gene has CDR1 MDHEN and CDR2 SYDVKM. CDR3 length equals 15 residues. Trimming took 6 bases from V and 7 from J; bases not matched to a gene: 7. The CDR3, as DNA: TGTGCCAGCAGCCAGCTAGCGGGAGGGCGGAATGAGCAGTTCTTC. Protein: CASSQLAGGRNEQFF. Together with reference TRBV28 and TRBJ2-1, the CDR3 gives the full variable domain: DVKVTQSSRYLVKRTGEKVFLECVQDMDHENMFWYRQDPGLGLRLIYFSYDVKMKEKGDIPEGYSVSREKKERFSLILESASTNQTSMYLCASSQLAGGRNEQFFGPGTRLTVL.

This sequence joins TRBV4-3 and TRBJ2-1; 15 bases fit TRBD2. This CDR3 has 18 amino acids. CDR1 is LGHNA, CDR2 YSLEER, per germline. Trimming cost V 3 bases and J 3 bases; bases outside gene matches: 6. DNA for the CDR3: TGCGCCAGCAGCCAGGGACTAGCGGGAGGTCGCTTCTACAATGAGCAGTTCTTC. This codes for CASSQGLAGGRFYNEQFF.

This clone was seen a single time. This sequence joins TRBV3-1 (or the pseudogene TRBV3-2) and TRBJ2-1, with D maybe TRBD2 (5 bases). V was clipped by 0 bases and J by 3 bases, with 12 bases between them. CDR1 is LGHDT, CDR2 YNNKEL, per germline (reference sequence). There are 16 residues in the CDR3. The CDR3 nucleotides are TGTGCCAGCAGCCAAGACGGGGAGATTATCTACAATGAGCAGTTCTTC. Translated, it gives CASSQDGEIIYNEQFF.

V gene TRBV9 combines with J gene TRBJ2-7; 8 bases are a match to TRBD1. The V gene end was trimmed by 0 bases and the J gene end by 5 bases; junction bases not matched to a gene: 10. The CDR3 is 16 residues long. CDR1 is SGDLS and CDR2 is YYNGEE in the germline V gene. Here the CDR3 DNA reads TGTGCCAGCAGCGTAGAGTGGCAGGGGGCCGGGGACGAGCAGTACTTC. Translation gives CASSVEWQGAGDEQYF.

The rearrangement joins TRBV5-1 to TRBJ2-7; 8 nucleotides align to TRBD2. Germline trimming cut 2 bases from V and 4 bases from J; bases unmatched to any gene: 8. This CDR3 spans 15 amino acids. Germline V gene sequence: CDR1 SGHRS, CDR2 YFSETQ. This chain's CDR3 is CASSFVSGLEYEQYF. Written as DNA, the CDR3 is TGCGCCAGCAGCTTTGTCTCGGGACTAGAGTACGAGCAGTACTTC.

The V and J genes are TRBV5-1 and TRBJ2-7; 7 bases map to TRBD1. The length of the CDR3 is 14 residues. The germline V gene encodes CDR1 SGHRS and CDR2 YFSETQ. V lost 5 bases to trimming and J lost 5 bases; unmatched junction nucleotides: 10. The DNA for the CDR3 is TGCGCCAGCAGTCGCTACGGGACAGAAGACGAGCAGTACTTC. It translates to CASSRYGTEDEQYF.

This rearrangement joins TRBV24-1 to TRBJ2-7, with 11 bases aligning to TRBD2. The CDR3 extends over 19 amino acids. Germline V CDR1 and CDR2: KGHDR, SFDVKD. V shed 4 bases and J 1 base; nucleotides not matched to a gene: 14. The CDR3 bases are TGTGCCACCAGTGACTCCGGGACTAGCGGTCTATACCCTTCCTACGAGCAGTACTTC. It encodes CATSDSGTSGLYPSYEQYF.

The chain carries TRBV9 and TRBJ2-1; tentatively, D is TRBD1 (5 bases). Trimming pared 0 bases from V and 10 bases from J, leaving 11 bases between. Germline loops: CDR1 SGDLS, CDR2 YYNGEE. The length of the CDR3 is 13 residues. The CDR3, as DNA: TGTGCCAGCAGCGTAGGGGGCCACAGGGAGCAGTTCTTC. Its protein is CASSVGGHREQFF.

The chain uses TRBV24-1 and TRBJ2-1, with 11 bases aligning to TRBD2. Germline V gene sequence: CDR1 KGHDR, CDR2 SFDVKD. This CDR3 is built from 14 residues. The V gene end was trimmed by 4 bases and the J gene end by 10 bases; junction bases not matched to a gene: 5. CDR3 protein: CATSDLLAGEEQFF. CDR3 in DNA: TGTGCCACCAGTGACTTACTAGCGGGAGAAGAGCAGTTCTTC.